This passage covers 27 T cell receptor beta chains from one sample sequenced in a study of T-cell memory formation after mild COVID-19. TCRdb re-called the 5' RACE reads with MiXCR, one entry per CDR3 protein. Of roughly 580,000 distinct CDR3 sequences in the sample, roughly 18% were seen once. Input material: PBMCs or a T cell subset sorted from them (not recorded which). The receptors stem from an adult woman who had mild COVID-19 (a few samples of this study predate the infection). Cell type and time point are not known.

This chain's CDR3 is CASSWERGGSTDTQYF. DNA of the CDR3: TGTGCCAGCAGCTGGGAGCGGGGGGGAAGCACAGATACGCAGTATTTT. The V gene is TRBV7-2, the J gene TRBJ2-3, with 10 bases fitting TRBD2. This CDR3 has 16 amino acids. V lost 4 bases to trimming and J lost 0 bases; unmatched junction nucleotides: 4. The germline V gene encodes CDR1 SGHTA and CDR2 FQGNSA.

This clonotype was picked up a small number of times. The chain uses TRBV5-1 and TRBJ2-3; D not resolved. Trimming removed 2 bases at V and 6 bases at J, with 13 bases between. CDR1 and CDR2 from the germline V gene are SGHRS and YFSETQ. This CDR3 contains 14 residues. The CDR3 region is CASSFGRTPDTQYF. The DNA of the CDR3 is TGCGCCAGCAGCTTCGGGCGAACCCCGGATACGCAGTATTTT.

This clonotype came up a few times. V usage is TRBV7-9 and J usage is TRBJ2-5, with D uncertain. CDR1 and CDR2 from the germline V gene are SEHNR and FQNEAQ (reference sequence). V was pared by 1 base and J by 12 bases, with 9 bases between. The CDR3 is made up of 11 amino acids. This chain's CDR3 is CASSLGFPKYF. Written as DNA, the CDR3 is TGTGCCAGCAGCTTAGGGTTCCCGAAGTACTTC.

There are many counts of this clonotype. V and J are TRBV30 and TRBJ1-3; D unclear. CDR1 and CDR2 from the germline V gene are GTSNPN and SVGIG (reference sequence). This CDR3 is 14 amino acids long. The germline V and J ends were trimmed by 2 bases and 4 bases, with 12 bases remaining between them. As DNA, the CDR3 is TGTGCCTGGAGTAAGGTGGGCCCGGGAAACACCATATATTTT. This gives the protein CAWSKVGPGNTIYF.

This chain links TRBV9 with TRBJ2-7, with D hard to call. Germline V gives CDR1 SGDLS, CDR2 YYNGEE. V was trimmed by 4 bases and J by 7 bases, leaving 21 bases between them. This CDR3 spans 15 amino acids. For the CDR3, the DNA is TGTGCCAGCAGCCCCCAGCCGGGTATCCTCCAGGAGCAGTACTTC. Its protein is CASSPQPGILQEQYF.

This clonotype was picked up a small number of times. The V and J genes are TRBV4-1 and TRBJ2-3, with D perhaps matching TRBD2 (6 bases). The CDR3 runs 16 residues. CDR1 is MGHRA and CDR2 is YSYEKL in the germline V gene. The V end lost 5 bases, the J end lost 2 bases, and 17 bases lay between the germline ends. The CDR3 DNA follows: TGCGCCAGCAGCTCTCGGGAGAGCCAAGTCACAGATACGCAGTATTTT. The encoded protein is CASSSRESQVTDTQYF.

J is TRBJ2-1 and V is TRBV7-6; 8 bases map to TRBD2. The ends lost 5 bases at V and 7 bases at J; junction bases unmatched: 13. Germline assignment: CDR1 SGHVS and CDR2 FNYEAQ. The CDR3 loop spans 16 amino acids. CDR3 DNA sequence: TGTGCCAGCAGCCCTACCTGGGCTGCGGGGGGAAATGAGCAGTTCTTC. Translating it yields CASSPTWAAGGNEQFF.

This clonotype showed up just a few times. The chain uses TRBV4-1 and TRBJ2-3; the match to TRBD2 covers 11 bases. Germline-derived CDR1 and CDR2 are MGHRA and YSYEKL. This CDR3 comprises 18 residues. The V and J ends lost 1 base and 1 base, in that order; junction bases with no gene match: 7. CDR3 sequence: CASSQVWVLAGGTDTQYF. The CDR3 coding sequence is TGCGCCAGCAGCCAAGTGTGGGTACTAGCGGGGGGCACAGATACGCAGTATTTT.

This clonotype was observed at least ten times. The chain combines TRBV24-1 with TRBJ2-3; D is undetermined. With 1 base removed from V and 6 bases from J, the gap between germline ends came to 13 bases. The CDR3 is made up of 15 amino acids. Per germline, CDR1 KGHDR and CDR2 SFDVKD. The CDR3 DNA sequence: TGTGCCACCAGTGATTTAAGAACCGCGAGGGATACGCAGTATTTT. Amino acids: CATSDLRTARDTQYF.

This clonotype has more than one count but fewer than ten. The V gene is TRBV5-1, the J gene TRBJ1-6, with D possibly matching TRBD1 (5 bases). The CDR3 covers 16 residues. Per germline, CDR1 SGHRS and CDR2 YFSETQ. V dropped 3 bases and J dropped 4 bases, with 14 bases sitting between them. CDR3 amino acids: CASSSGGGEYNSPLHF. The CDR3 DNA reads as TGCGCCAGCAGCTCCGGGGGGGGAGAGTATAATTCACCCCTCCACTTT.

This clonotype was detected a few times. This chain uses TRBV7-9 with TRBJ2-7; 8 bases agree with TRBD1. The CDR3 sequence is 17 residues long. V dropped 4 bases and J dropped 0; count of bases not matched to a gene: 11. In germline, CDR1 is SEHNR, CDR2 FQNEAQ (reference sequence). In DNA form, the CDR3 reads TGTGCCAGCAGCTCCCTCCCCGGGACAGGTAGCTCCTACGAGCAGTACTTC. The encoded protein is CASSSLPGTGSSYEQYF.

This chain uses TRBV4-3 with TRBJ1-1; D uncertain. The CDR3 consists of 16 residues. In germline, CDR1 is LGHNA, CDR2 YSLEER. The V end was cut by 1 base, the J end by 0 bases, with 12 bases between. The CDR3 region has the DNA TGCGCCAGCAGCCAAGTTCTTGGTACCATGAACACTGAAGCTTTCTTT. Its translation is CASSQVLGTMNTEAFF.

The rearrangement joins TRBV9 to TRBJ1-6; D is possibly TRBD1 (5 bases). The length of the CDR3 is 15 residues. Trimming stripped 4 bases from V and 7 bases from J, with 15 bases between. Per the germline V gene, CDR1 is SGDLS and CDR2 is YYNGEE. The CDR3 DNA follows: TGTGCCAGCAGCCCTTGGGGCAGGGAGAATTCACCCCTCCACTTT. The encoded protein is CASSPWGRENSPLHF.

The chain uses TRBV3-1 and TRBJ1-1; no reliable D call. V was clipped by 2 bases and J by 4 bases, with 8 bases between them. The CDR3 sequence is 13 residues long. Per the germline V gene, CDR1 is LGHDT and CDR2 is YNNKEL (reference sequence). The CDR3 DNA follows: TGTGCCAGCAGCCAACAGAGGTCCACTGAAGCTTTCTTT. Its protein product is CASSQQRSTEAFF.

The CDR3 loop reads CASSQTGRGNTIYF. The CDR3 bases are TGCGCCAGCAGCCAAACGGGCCGGGGGAACACCATATATTTT. The chain has TRBV4-1 and TRBJ1-3, with TRBD1 as a possible D gene (5 bases). Between the trimmed V and J ends, which lost 2 bases and 7 bases, there was a span of 12 bases. The CDR3 consists of 14 residues. Per the germline V gene, CDR1 is MGHRA and CDR2 is YSYEKL.

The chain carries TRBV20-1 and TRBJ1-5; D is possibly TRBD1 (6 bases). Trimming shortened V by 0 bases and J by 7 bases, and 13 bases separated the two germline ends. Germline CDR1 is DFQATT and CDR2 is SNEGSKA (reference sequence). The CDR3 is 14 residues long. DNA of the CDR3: TGCAGTGCTAGAGACCCCAGGGGCGGACAGCCCCAGCATTTT. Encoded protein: CSARDPRGGQPQHF.

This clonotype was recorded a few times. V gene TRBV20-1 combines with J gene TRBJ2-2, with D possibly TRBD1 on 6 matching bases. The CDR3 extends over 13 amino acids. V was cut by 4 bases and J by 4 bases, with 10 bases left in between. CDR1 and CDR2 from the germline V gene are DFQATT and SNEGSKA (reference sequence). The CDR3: CSATGVGTGELFF. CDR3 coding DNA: TGCAGTGCTACAGGGGTGGGCACCGGGGAGCTGTTTTTT.

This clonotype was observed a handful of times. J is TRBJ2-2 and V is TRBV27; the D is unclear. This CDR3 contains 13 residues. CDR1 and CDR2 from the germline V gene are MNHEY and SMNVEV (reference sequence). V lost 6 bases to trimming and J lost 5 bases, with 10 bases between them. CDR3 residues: CASSRWETGELFF. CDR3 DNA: TGTGCCAGCAGCCGGTGGGAAACCGGGGAGCTGTTTTTT.

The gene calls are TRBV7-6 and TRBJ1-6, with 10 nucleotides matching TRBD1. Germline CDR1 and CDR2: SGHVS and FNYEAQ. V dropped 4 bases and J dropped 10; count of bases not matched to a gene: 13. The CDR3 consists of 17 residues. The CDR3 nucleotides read TGTGCCAGCAGCTCTCCGGGGGGGGACAGGGGTTTCTCACCCCTCCACTTT. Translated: CASSSPGGDRGFSPLHF.

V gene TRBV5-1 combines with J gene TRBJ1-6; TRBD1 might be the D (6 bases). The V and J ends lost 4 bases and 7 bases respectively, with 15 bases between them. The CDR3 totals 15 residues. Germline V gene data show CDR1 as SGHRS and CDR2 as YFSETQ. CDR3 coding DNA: TGCGCCAGCAGCCCCGGGACAACTGGGAATTCACCCCTCCACTTT. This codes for CASSPGTTGNSPLHF. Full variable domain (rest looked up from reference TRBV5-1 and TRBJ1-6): KAGVTQTPRYLIKTRGQQVTLSCSPISGHRSVSWYQQTPGQGLQFLFEYFSETQRNKGNFPGRFSGRQFSNSRSEMNVSTLELGDSALYLCASSPGTTGNSPLHFGNGTRLTVT.

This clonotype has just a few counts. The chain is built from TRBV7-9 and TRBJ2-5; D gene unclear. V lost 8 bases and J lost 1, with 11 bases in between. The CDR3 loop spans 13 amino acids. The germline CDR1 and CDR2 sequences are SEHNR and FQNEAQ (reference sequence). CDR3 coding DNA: TGTGCCAGCGGGGTTTGGGCCCAAGAGACCCAGTACTTC. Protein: CASGVWAQETQYF.

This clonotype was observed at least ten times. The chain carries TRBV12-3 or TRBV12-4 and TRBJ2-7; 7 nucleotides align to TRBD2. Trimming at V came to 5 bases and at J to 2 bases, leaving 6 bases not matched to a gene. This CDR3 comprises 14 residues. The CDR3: CASSLWGGTYEQYF. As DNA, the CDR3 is TGTGCCAGCAGTCTTTGGGGGGGAACCTACGAGCAGTACTTC.

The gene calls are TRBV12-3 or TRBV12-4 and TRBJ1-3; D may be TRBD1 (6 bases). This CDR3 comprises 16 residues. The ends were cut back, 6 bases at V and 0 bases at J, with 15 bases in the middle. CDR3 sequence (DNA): TGTGCCAGCAGCAATCCGGGCAGGGGCTCTGGAAACACCATATATTTT. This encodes CASSNPGRGSGNTIYF.

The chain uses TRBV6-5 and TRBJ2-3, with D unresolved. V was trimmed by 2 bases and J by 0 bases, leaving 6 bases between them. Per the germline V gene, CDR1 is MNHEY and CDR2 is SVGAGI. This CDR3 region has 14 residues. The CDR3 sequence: CASSYRFSTDTQYF. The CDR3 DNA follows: TGTGCCAGCAGTTACCGGTTTAGCACAGATACGCAGTATTTT.

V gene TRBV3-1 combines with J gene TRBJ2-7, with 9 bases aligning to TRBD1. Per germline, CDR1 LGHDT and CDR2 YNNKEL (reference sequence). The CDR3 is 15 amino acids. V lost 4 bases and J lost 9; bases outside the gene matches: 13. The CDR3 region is CASSPQGQGGWGQYF. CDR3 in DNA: TGTGCCAGCAGCCCTCAGGGACAGGGAGGGTGGGGGCAGTACTTC.

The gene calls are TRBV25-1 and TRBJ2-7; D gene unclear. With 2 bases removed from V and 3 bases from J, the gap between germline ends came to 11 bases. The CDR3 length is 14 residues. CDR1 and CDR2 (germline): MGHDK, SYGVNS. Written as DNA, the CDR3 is TGTGCCAGCAGTGAAGCAGGTTCCTTCTACGAGCAGTACTTC. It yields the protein CASSEAGSFYEQYF.

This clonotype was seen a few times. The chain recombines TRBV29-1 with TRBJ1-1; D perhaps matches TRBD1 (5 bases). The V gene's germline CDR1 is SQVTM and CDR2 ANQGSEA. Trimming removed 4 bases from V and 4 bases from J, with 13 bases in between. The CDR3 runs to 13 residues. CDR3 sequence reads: CSVGWGVTTEAFF. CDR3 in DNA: TGCAGCGTTGGATGGGGGGTTACCACTGAAGCTTTCTTT.